Sequencing of this T cell receptor beta chain was carried out in a study of T cell repertoires in cytomegalovirus infection. At the level of the study: Indications came from public TCR beta signatures; they pointed to CMV infection and to a matching HLA type.

This CDR3 is 12 amino acids long. CDR1 is LNHDA, CDR2 SQIVND, per germline (reference sequence). The V and J ends lost 6 bases and 4 bases, in that order; junction bases with no gene match: 0. Study observations and caveats: Dominating the ex vivo response were TCR beta clonotypes that were CMV-specific and HLA-C-restricted. CMV carriers having the relevant HLA were flagged by cumulative public TCR beta family frequency.

Each CDR3 protein gets one entry after TCRdb re-called the reads with MiXCR. The sample consists of roughly 300,000 distinct CDR3 sequences, more than 9% of them appearing once. This clonotype was observed many times. Its matching antigen is unknown. This sequence originates from a human donor in good health (CMV status not recorded). Some clones in this sample may be carry-over from other donors' samples. Sequencing input: PBMCs. V usage is TRBV19 and J usage is TRBJ2-1; 7 nucleotides line up with TRBD1. Written as DNA, the CDR3 is TGTGCCAGTAGCAGGGGGTACAATGAGCAGTTCTTC. It codes for CASSRGYNEQFF.